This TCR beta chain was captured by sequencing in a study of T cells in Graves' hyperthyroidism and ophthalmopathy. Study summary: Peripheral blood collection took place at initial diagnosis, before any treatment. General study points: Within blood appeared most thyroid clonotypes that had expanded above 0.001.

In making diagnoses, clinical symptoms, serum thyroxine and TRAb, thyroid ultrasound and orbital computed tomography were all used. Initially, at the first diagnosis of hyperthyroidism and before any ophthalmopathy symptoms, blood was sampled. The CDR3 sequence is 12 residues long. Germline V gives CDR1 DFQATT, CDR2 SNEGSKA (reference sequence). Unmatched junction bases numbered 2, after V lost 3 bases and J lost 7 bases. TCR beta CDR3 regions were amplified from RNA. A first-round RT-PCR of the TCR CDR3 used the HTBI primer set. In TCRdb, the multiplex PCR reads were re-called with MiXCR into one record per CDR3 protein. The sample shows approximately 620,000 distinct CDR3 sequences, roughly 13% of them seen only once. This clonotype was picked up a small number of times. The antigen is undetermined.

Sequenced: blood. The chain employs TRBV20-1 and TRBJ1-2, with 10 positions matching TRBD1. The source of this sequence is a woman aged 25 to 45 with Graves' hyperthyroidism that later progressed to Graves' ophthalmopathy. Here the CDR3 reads CSASGDRGGYTF. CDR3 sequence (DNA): TGCAGTGCTAGCGGGGACAGGGGTGGCTACACCTTC.